Listed below are T cell receptor beta chains from one sample, sequenced in a study of tumor and adjacent non-tumor tissue in lung cancer. TCRdb recomputed calls from the multiplex PCR reads with MiXCR, one row per CDR3 protein. Altogether more than 120,000 distinct CDR3 sequences are present, about 71% being singletons, with the ten largest covering approximately 18%. Sequenced input: lung tumor tissue. The receptors were sampled from a man aged 55-75 years with small cell lung cancer. CDR3s include the opening cysteine and the closing phenylalanine or tryptophan. The order of the fields is J gene, D gene, clone size, V gene, CDR3 DNA, CDR3 protein. A D gene is named only where the DNA matches it firmly. The listing skips clone size in some rows; elsewhere it reads once, few, many or a size class.

j_gene: TRBJ1-5
d_gene: -
abundance: -
v_gene: TRBV10-3
CDR3nt: TGTGCCATCAGCGAGGGACATAGTAGCAATCAGGCCCAGCATTTT
CDR3aa: CAISEGHSSNQAQHF

j_gene: TRBJ2-5
d_gene: -
abundance: -
v_gene: TRBV6-5
CDR3nt: TGTGCCAGCAGGGCGTACAATACGGCTAGTGGCCACCAAGAGACCCAGTACTTC
CDR3aa: CASRAYNTASGHQETQYF

j_gene: TRBJ2-3
d_gene: -
abundance: -
v_gene: TRBV5-6
CDR3nt: TGTGCCAGCAGCTTGTTAGACAGCACAGAAACGCAGTATTTT
CDR3aa: CASSLLDSTETQYF

j_gene: TRBJ1-6
d_gene: -
abundance: -
v_gene: TRBV6-1
CDR3nt: TGTGCCTGCAGTGCAGGAGGGCGTTCACCCCTCCACTTT
CDR3aa: CACSAGGRSPLHF

j_gene: TRBJ2-3
d_gene: TRBD1
abundance: -
v_gene: TRBV29-1
CDR3nt: TGCAGGGTCCGAGGGTTAGGGGGCCGTTGGACCGATGGCACAGATACGCAGTATTTT
CDR3aa: CRVRGLGGRWTDGTDTQYF

j_gene: TRBJ2-1
d_gene: -
abundance: -
v_gene: TRBV11-3
CDR3nt: TGTGCCAGCAGCTTAGGTACGATGTGGGACCCAAAGCGGGAGCAGTTCTTC
CDR3aa: CASSLGTMWDPKREQFF

j_gene: TRBJ2-2
d_gene: -
abundance: few
v_gene: TRBV6-2/TRBV6-3
CDR3nt: TGTGCCAGCAGTTATAGGGCTTGGAGCTTGGCCGGGGAGCTGTTTTTT
CDR3aa: CASSYRAWSLAGELFF

j_gene: TRBJ2-1
d_gene: TRBD2
abundance: many
v_gene: TRBV6-1
CDR3nt: TGTGCCAGCAGGATTAGCGGGATCTCCTACAATGAGCAGTTCTTC
CDR3aa: CASRISGISYNEQFF

j_gene: TRBJ2-5
d_gene: -
abundance: -
v_gene: TRBV11-2
CDR3nt: TGTGCCAGCAGCGTACCAAGACCCGCAGAGAACCAGTACTTC
CDR3aa: CASSVPRPAENQYF

j_gene: TRBJ1-2
d_gene: TRBD1
abundance: -
v_gene: TRBV4-2
CDR3nt: TGTGCCAGCAGCGAGATCGGGACAGCTTATGACTACACCTTC
CDR3aa: CASSEIGTAYDYTF

j_gene: TRBJ2-1
d_gene: TRBD1
abundance: many
v_gene: TRBV6-6
CDR3nt: TGTGCCAGCAGTGGGACAGTAGACAATGAGCAGTTCTTC
CDR3aa: CASSGTVDNEQFF

j_gene: TRBJ2-7
d_gene: -
abundance: few
v_gene: TRBV28
CDR3nt: TGTGCCAGCAGTTTAGTCCCTGGGATGAACTCCTACGAGCAGTACTTC
CDR3aa: CASSLVPGMNSYEQYF

j_gene: TRBJ2-1
d_gene: TRBD2
abundance: -
v_gene: TRBV11-3
CDR3nt: TGTGCCAGCAGACCAAGCGGGAGGGCCTACGATGAGCAGTCCTTC
CDR3aa: CASRPSGRAYDEQSF

j_gene: TRBJ2-2
d_gene: -
abundance: -
v_gene: TRBV7-8
CDR3nt: TGTGCCAGCAGCCCTAGGGGAGGACTACTGAACACCGGGGAGCTGTTTTTT
CDR3aa: CASSPRGGLLNTGELFF

j_gene: TRBJ2-3
d_gene: -
abundance: -
v_gene: TRBV11-2
CDR3nt: TGTGCCAGTATCCGCGAGATCACAGATACGCAGTATTTT
CDR3aa: CASIREITDTQYF

j_gene: TRBJ2-7
d_gene: -
abundance: -
v_gene: TRBV20-1
CDR3nt: TGCAGTGCTAGGGCAGGGGAGGGCAACTACGATCAGTACTTC
CDR3aa: CSARAGEGNYDQYF

j_gene: TRBJ2-7
d_gene: TRBD1
abundance: few
v_gene: TRBV6-5
CDR3nt: TGTGCCAGCGGCGTCGCCAGGGGGCGATTTACCGAGCAGTACTTC
CDR3aa: CASGVARGRFTEQYF

j_gene: TRBJ1-1
d_gene: -
abundance: -
v_gene: TRBV12-3/TRBV12-4
CDR3nt: TGTGCCAGCAGCCGAGGACGGGAAGCTTTCTTT
CDR3aa: CASSRGREAFF

j_gene: TRBJ2-5
d_gene: -
abundance: few
v_gene: TRBV24-1
CDR3nt: TGTGCCACCAGTGCACTAGATCAAGAGACCCAGTACTTC
CDR3aa: CATSALDQETQYF

j_gene: TRBJ2-5
d_gene: -
abundance: -
v_gene: TRBV11-3
CDR3nt: TGTGCCAGCAACCCCCCCGGTGGGGGGACCCAGTACTTC
CDR3aa: CASNPPGGGTQYF

j_gene: TRBJ2-1
d_gene: -
abundance: -
v_gene: TRBV6-1
CDR3nt: TGTACCAGCAGTCCTACCAGAGTTGAGCATTTCTTC
CDR3aa: CTSSPTRVEHFF

j_gene: TRBJ2-4
d_gene: -
abundance: -
v_gene: TRBV29-1
CDR3nt: TGCAGCGTCAAGTGGGGGAGCATTCAGTACTTC
CDR3aa: CSVKWGSIQYF

j_gene: TRBJ2-7
d_gene: -
abundance: -
v_gene: TRBV11-2
CDR3nt: TGTGCTAGCAGCCCAGGACACAACACCTACGAGCAGCACTTC
CDR3aa: CASSPGHNTYEQHF